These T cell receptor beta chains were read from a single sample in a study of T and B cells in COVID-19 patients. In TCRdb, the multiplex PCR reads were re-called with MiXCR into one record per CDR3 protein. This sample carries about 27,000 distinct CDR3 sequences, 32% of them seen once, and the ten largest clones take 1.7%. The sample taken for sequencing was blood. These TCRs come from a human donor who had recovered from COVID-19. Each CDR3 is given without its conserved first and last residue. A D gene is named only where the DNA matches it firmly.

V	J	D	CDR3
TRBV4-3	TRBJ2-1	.	ASSQDNRPNEQF
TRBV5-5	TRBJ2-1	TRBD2	ASSQFTTSDLQF
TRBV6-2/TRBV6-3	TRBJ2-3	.	ASSILATDTQY
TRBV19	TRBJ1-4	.	ASSRGQANEKLF
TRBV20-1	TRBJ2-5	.	SASQPKGTLQETQY
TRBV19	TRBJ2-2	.	ASSIGQISGGELF
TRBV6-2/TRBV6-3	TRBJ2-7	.	ASSSLRVAASYEQY
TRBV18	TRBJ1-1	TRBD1	ASSPSQGGMNTEAF
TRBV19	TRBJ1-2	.	ASSFTTNYGYT
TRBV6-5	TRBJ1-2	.	ASSQQRARGYT
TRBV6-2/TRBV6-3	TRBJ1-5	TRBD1	ASSGTGDQPQH
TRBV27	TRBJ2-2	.	ASSLGGTQNTGELF
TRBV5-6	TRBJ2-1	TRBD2	ASSLIRLAPYNEQF
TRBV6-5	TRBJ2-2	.	ASSPPSDTGELF
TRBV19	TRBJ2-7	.	ASSIPGTSTYEQY
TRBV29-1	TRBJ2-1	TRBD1	SARQGVYNEQF
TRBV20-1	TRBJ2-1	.	SASVVASDSSSYNEQF
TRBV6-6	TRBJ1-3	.	ASSKGLVGGNTIY
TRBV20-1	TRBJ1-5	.	SARATGNFNQPQH
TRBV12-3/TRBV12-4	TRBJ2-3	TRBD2	ASSLRTSGAGTQY
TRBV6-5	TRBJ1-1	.	ASSYSVRNEAF
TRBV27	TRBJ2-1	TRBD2	ASSCRPSGGNEQF
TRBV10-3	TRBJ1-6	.	ATLRASGDSPLH
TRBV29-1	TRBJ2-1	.	SVDLVRGEQF
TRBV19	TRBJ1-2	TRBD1	ASSTWGQRPNYGYT
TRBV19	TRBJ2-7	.	ASSIPGGQGTYEQY
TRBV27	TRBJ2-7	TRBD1	ASSLGTEGTYEQY
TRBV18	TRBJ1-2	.	ASSHTVENYGYT
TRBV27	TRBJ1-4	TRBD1	ASSLGTGAREKLF
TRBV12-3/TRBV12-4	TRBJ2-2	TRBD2	ASSFGGGGELF
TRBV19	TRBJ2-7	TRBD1	ASSIGSGTVGSYEQY
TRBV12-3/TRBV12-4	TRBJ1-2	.	ASAPGARPYT
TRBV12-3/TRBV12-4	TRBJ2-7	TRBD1	ASTSPTGNRYEQY
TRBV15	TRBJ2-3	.	ATSRPGRPIGTDTQY
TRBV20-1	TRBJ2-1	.	SAWGNEQF
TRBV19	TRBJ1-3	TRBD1	ASSKKGDSFGNTIY
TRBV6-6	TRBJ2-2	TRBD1	AGRQGLSGELF
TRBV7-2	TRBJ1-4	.	ASSPRTPGKLF
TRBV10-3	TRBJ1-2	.	AISEDAYGYT
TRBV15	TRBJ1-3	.	ATSREVQAGNTIY
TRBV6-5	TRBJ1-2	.	ASSYSYRENGYT